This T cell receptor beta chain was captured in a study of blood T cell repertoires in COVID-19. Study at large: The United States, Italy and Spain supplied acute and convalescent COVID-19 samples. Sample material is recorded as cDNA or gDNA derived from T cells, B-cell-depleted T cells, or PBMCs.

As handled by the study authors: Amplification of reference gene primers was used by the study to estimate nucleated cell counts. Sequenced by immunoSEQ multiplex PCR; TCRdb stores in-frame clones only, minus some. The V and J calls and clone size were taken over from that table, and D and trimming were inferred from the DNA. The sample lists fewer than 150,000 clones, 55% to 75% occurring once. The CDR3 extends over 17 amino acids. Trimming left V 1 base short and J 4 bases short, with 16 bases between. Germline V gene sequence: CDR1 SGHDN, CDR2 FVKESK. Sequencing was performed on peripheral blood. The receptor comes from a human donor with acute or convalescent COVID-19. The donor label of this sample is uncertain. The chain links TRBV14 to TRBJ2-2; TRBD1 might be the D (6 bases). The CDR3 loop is CASSQGGGRIGTGELFF. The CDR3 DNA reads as TGTGCCAGCAGCCAAGGAGGGGGACGTATCGGCACCGGGGAGCTGTTTTTT. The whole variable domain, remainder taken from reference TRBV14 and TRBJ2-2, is EAGVTQFPSHSVIEKGQTVTLRCDPISGHDNLYWYRRVMGKEIKFLLHFVKESKQDESGMPNNRFLAERTGGTYSTLKVQPAELEDSGVYFCASSQGGGRIGTGELFFGEGSRLTVL.